Detailed here is one TCR beta chain. The data were taken from a study of T cell changes during pregnancy in multiple sclerosis. Sequencing was performed with immunoSEQ multiplex PCR; in TCRdb, only in-frame clones are kept and a portion is missing. The sample consists of over 50,000 clones, around 91% of them appearing once. Trimming pared 0 bases from V and 6 bases from J, leaving 6 bases between. From germline, CDR1 is SGHRS and CDR2 YFSETQ. The CDR3 sequence is 12 residues long. The sample in question was peripheral blood, obtained after pregnancy. The source is a female donor with multiple sclerosis, enrolled in a pregnancy study. The chain combines TRBV5-1 with TRBJ1-1, with D unresolved. The DNA of the CDR3 is TGCGCCAGCAGCTTGGGTCATTCTGAAGCTTTCTTT. Amino acid sequence: CASSLGHSEAFF.